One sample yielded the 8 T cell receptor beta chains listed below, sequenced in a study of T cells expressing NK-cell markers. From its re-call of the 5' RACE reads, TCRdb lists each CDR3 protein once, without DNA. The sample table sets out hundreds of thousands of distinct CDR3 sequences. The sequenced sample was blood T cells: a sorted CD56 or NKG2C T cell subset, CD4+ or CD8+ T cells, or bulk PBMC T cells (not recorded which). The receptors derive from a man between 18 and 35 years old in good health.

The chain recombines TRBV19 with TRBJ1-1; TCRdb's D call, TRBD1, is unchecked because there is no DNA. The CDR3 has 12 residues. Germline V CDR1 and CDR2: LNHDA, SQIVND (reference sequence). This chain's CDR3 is CATKGRITEAFF. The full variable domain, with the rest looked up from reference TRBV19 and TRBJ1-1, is DGGITQSPKYLFRKEGQNVTLSCEQNLNHDAMYWYRQDPGQGLRLIYYSQIVNDFQKGDIAEGYSVSREKKESFPLTVTSAQKNPTAFYLCATKGRITEAFFGQGTRLTVV.

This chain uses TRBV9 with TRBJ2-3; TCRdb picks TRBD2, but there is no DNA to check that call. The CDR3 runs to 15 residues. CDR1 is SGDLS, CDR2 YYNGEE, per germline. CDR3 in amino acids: CASSDSGSRADTQYF.

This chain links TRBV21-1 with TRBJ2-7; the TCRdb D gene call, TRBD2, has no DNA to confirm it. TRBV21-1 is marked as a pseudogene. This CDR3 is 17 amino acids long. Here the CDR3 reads CASRGTSGRSLSYEQYF.

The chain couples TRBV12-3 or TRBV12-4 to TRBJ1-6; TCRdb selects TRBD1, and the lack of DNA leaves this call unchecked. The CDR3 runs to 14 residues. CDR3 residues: CASSLEPGTSPLHF.

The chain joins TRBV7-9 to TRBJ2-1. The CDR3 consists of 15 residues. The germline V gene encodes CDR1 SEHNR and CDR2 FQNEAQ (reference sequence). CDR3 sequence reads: CASSLWTGPYNEQFF.

This chain's CDR3 is CASSPRRTSSYNEQFF. The chain is built from TRBV7-2 and TRBJ2-1; there is no DNA to check the TCRdb D call of TRBD2. The CDR3 runs to 16 residues. Germline assignment: CDR1 SGHTA and CDR2 FQGNSA. The full variable domain, its missing parts supplied by reference TRBV7-2 and TRBJ2-1, is GAGVSQSPSNKVTEKGKDVELRCDPISGHTALYWYRQSLGQGLEFLIYFQGNSAPDKSGLPSDRFSAERTGGSVSTLTIQRTQQEDSAVYLCASSPRRTSSYNEQFFGPGTRLTVL.

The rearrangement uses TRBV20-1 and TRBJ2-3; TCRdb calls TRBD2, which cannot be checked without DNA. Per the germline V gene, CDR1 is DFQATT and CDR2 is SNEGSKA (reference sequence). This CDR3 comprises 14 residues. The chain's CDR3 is CSAKRWGYTDTQYF.

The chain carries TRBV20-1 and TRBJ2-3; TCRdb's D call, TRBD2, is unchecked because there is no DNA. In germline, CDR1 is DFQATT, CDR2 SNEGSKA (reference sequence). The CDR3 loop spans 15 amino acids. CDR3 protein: CSALLSGLGTDTQYF.